These T cell receptor beta chains were read from a single sample in a study of T-cell reconstitution after alpha-beta-depleted transplantation in children. TCRdb analysed the PCR reads with MiXCR anew, one entry per CDR3 protein. The sample contains hundreds of thousands of distinct CDR3 sequences, around 9.9% of which appear only once. The sample consisted of PBMCs, taken before TCRalphabeta/CD19-depleted stem cell transplant. The receptors derive from a child under two years old with acute myeloid leukemia, due to receive a stem cell transplant. Each CDR3 is given with its conserved first and last residue. D genes are given only for firm matches. Size is omitted from some rows. Given values are once, few, many or a class for expanded clones.

J gene,clone size,CDR3 length,D gene,V gene,CDR3 protein,CDR3 DNA
TRBJ2-1,-,14,TRBD2,TRBV12-3/TRBV12-4,CASRIAGSYNEQFF,TGTGCCAGCAGGATAGCGGGGTCCTACAATGAGCAGTTCTTC
TRBJ2-2,many,18,TRBD2,TRBV7-2,CASSFSGRMGLNTGELFF,TGTGCCAGCAGTTTTAGCGGGAGAATGGGCCTGAACACCGGGGAGCTGTTTTTT
TRBJ1-5,many,15,-,TRBV6-5,CASSYSMGGNQPQHF,TGTGCCAGCAGTTACTCGATGGGGGGCAATCAGCCCCAGCATTTT
TRBJ1-6,many,15,-,TRBV5-1,CASSLDRMGNSPLHF,TGCGCCAGCAGCTTGGACAGGATGGGTAATTCACCCCTCCACTTT
TRBJ2-1,-,18,-,TRBV6-1,CASSEAPPSNLVYNEQFF,TGTGCCAGCAGTGAAGCTCCCCCTAGCAACCTTGTCTACAATGAGCAGTTCTTC
TRBJ2-3,many,14,TRBD2,TRBV3-1,CASSQRETGDTQYF,TGTGCCAGCAGCCAGCGGGAGACGGGGGATACGCAGTATTTT
TRBJ2-5,many,14,TRBD1,TRBV20-1,CSARDGTGEETQYF,TGCAGTGCTAGAGATGGGACAGGGGAAGAGACCCAGTACTTC
TRBJ1-2,few,12,-,TRBV6-2/TRBV6-3,CASSWNTLDYTF,TGTGCCAGCAGTTGGAATACTCTAGACTACACCTTC
TRBJ1-4,many,13,-,TRBV11-2,CASSFTINEKLFF,TGTGCCAGCAGCTTTACCATAAATGAAAAACTGTTTTTT
TRBJ2-1,-,15,TRBD2,TRBV7-2,CASSSPRAGGNEQFF,TGTGCCAGCAGCTCCCCGAGGGCGGGGGGCAATGAGCAGTTCTTC
TRBJ2-7,many,13,TRBD1,TRBV20-1,CSAGDRVGYEQYF,TGCAGTGCTGGGGACAGGGTAGGCTACGAGCAGTACTTC
TRBJ2-5,many,13,-,TRBV20-1,CSARVGHQETQYF,TGCAGTGCTAGAGTGGGTCACCAAGAGACCCAGTACTTC
TRBJ2-7,many,16,TRBD2,TRBV20-1,CSAIGTSGRVRNEQYF,TGCAGTGCTATTGGGACTAGCGGGAGGGTGAGGAACGAGCAGTACTTC
TRBJ2-7,many,12,-,TRBV13,CASSHRGYEQYF,TGTGCCAGCAGCCACCGGGGGTACGAGCAGTACTTC
TRBJ2-7,many,17,TRBD2,TRBV12-3/TRBV12-4,CASSLAIGLAGGYEQYF,TGTGCCAGCAGTTTAGCGATCGGGCTAGCGGGAGGGTACGAGCAGTACTTC
TRBJ2-3,-,19,TRBD2,TRBV11-2,CASSLGLLAGGIVTDTQYF,TGTGCCAGCAGCTTAGGGTTACTAGCGGGGGGGATTGTCACAGATACGCAGTATTTT
TRBJ2-3,many,16,TRBD1,TRBV10-3,CAISPGTGTATDTQYF,TGTGCCATCAGTCCAGGGACAGGGACGGCCACAGATACGCAGTATTTT